This T cell receptor (beta chain) was captured by sequencing in a study of immune evolution from preneoplasia to lung adenocarcinoma. With 2 bases clipped from V and 1 base from J, the junction kept 7 bases outside the gene matches. CDR1 is MNHEY, CDR2 SMNVEV, per germline (reference sequence). CDR3 length equals 17 residues. Study results and caveats: Highest clonality occurred in KRAS-mutant, not EGFR-mutant or double wild-type, nodules.

As concerns this clone: No antigen is known for it.

Sequencing was performed with immunoSEQ multiplex PCR; in TCRdb, only in-frame clones are kept and a portion is missing. The sample yields tens of thousands of clones, around three quarters seen once. This clonotype was obtained from a person aged 55 to 75 with lung adenocarcinoma. The V gene is TRBV27, the J gene TRBJ2-7; 11 bases line up with TRBD2. Sequenced: FFPE invasive lung adenocarcinoma tissue. CDR3 sequence: CASSLPPGTSGSYEQYF. The CDR3 DNA reads TGTGCCAGCAGTTTACCCCCCGGGACTAGCGGTTCCTACGAGCAGTACTTC.